The clone carrying this T cell receptor (beta chain) was seen ten or more times. Its antigen is undetermined. This entry is derived from a study of T cells in Graves' hyperthyroidism and ophthalmopathy. The investigators amplified TCR beta CDR3 regions from RNA transcripts. The HTBI set primed first-round TCR CDR3 RT-PCR. TCRdb redid the calling of the multiplex PCR reads with MiXCR, one entry per CDR3 protein. Seen here are 400,000 or so distinct CDR3 sequences, roughly 13% observed once, and the top ten hold 28%. This CDR3 contains 15 residues. Germline CDR1 reads SEHNR; CDR2 reads FQNEAQ (reference sequence). Trimming cost V 1 base and J 6 bases, with 16 bases left between them. Study-level findings and limits: Most thyroid-expanded clonotypes above 0.001 were also found in blood. Stable hyperthyroidism was separated from ophthalmopathy by a model based on 13 V-J features.

The sequencing input was blood. The V gene is TRBV7-9, the J gene TRBJ2-7, with a tentative D call TRBD1 (6 bases). The clonotype originates from a man aged 45-65 years with Graves' ophthalmopathy. CDR3 DNA sequence: TGTGCCAGCAGCTTAGTCAGGACAGCATCTGGCGAGCAGTACTTC. It specifies CASSLVRTASGEQYF.